Shown below are 21 T cell receptor beta chains from a single sample sequenced in a study of memory CD4+ T cells and cytomegalovirus serostatus. Using immunoSEQ multiplex PCR, the repertoire was profiled, and TCRdb retains in-frame clones only, with some absent. The table lists 70,000 to 95,000 clones, around 80% of them singletons, with around 0.78% in the top ten. The sort gate was single viable CD3+CD4+CD8-CD45RO+ cells for memory CD4+ T cells. The sequenced material came from memory CD4+ T cells from blood. These receptors all stem from an adult in good health and CMV-seronegative.

This chain links TRBV29-1 with TRBJ1-3, with 9 bases identical to TRBD1. This CDR3 contains 14 residues. With V trimmed by 7 bases and J by 3 bases, 7 bases remained unmatched. The germline gives CDR1 SQVTM, CDR2 ANQGSEA. The CDR3 loop reads CSALGQGSGNTIYF. CDR3 sequence (DNA): TGCAGCGCCTTGGGACAGGGTAGTGGAAACACCATATATTTT.

V and J are TRBV7-2 and TRBJ2-7; D is perhaps TRBD1 (5 bases). The CDR3 is made up of 15 amino acids. Germline CDR1 is SGHTA and CDR2 is FQGNSA. Trimming stripped 1 base from V and 0 bases from J, with 10 bases between. CDR3 sequence (DNA): TGTGCCAGCAGCTTAGGGGCAGGGTCCTCCTACGAGCAGTACTTC. Its protein is CASSLGAGSSYEQYF.

This clone was detected only a few times. The chain recombines TRBV7-2 with TRBJ2-3; the match to TRBD1 covers 7 bases. The V gene end was trimmed by 0 bases and the J gene end by 5 bases; junction bases not matched to a gene: 8. This CDR3 spans 16 amino acids. The V gene's germline CDR1 is SGHTA and CDR2 FQGNSA. CDR3 amino acids: CASSLAMAGGVDTQYF. The CDR3 coding sequence is TGTGCCAGCAGCTTAGCGATGGCAGGGGGAGTAGATACGCAGTATTTT.

CDR3 residues: CASSPDRGHPYGYTF. CDR3 sequence (DNA): TGTGCCAGCAGTCCCGACAGGGGGCATCCCTATGGCTACACCTTC. The chain employs TRBV6-5 and TRBJ1-2; 10 bases match TRBD1. Germline V lookup: CDR1 MNHEY, CDR2 SVGAGI. The CDR3 covers 15 residues. With V trimmed by 5 bases and J by 4 bases, 7 bases remained unmatched.

The chain joins TRBV10-3 to TRBJ2-7; the match to TRBD1 covers 8 bases. Germline values: CDR1 ENHRY, CDR2 SYGVKD. Trimming removed 10 bases from V and 2 bases from J; junction bases left unmatched: 19. CDR3 length equals 17 residues. DNA of the CDR3: TGTGCCACAAGGGGGACAGGTGAAGGTTTAGGGGCCTACGAGCAGTACTTC. Translation gives CATRGTGEGLGAYEQYF.

The V and J genes are TRBV5-4 and TRBJ2-7; TRBD1 matches 8 bases. Trimming removed 0 bases from V and 1 base from J; junction bases left unmatched: 3. The CDR3 covers 15 residues. The germline V gene encodes CDR1 SGHNT and CDR2 YYREEE (reference sequence). The CDR3 DNA is TGTGCCAGCAGCTTGGACAGGGGGGTATCCTACGAGCAGTACTTC. Amino acids: CASSLDRGVSYEQYF.

The chain combines TRBV11-2 with TRBJ2-3; the match to TRBD1 covers 8 bases. The CDR3 has 16 residues. V was pared by 3 bases and J by 6 bases, with 11 bases of the junction left unmatched. Germline CDR1 is SGHAT and CDR2 is FQNNGV. The DNA of the CDR3 is TGTGCCAGCAGCTTCCGAGGTGGACAGGGTTTGGATACGCAGTATTTT. Its protein is CASSFRGGQGLDTQYF.

This chain links TRBV18 with TRBJ1-2; D not certain. This CDR3 contains 15 residues. The V end was cut by 2 bases, the J end by 0 bases, with 10 bases between. Germline loops: CDR1 KGHSH, CDR2 LQKENI. The CDR3 here is CASSPGWTANYGYTF. CDR3 nucleotide sequence: TGTGCCAGCTCACCAGGATGGACTGCTAACTATGGCTACACCTTC.

This chain links TRBV6-1 with TRBJ1-5, with D uncertain. The CDR3 consists of 12 residues. Deletions cut 8 bases from V and 4 bases from J, with 9 bases between. Germline-derived CDR1 and CDR2 are MNHNS and SASEGT. Here the CDR3 reads CASFSANQPQHF. The CDR3 bases are TGTGCCAGCTTCAGTGCTAATCAGCCCCAGCATTTT.

This clone showed up just a few times. The chain links TRBV10-1 to TRBJ2-1; 10 bases are shared with TRBD2. The junction had 7 bases not matched to a gene; V was cut back by 2 bases and J by 6 bases. CDR1 and CDR2 from the germline V gene are WNHNN and SYGVQD (reference sequence). This CDR3 spans 16 amino acids. CDR3 in DNA: TGCGCCAGCAGTGAGCTAGCGGGGGATGTCGGCAATGAGCAGTTCTTC. It translates to CASSELAGDVGNEQFF.

This clone was seen only once. V is TRBV4-1 and J is TRBJ2-7; 8 positions match TRBD1. V lost 3 bases and J lost 1; bases outside the gene matches: 5. CDR3 size: 15 residues. Germline V gene sequence: CDR1 MGHRA, CDR2 YSYEKL. In DNA, the CDR3 is TGCGCCAGCAGCCAGGGACAGGAGGCTTCCTACGAGCAGTACTTC. It specifies CASSQGQEASYEQYF.

This chain links TRBV7-2 with TRBJ1-1; D is ambiguous. CDR1 SGHTA and CDR2 FQGNSA come from the germline V gene. This CDR3 is 13 amino acids long. Deletions cut 2 bases from V and 1 base from J, with 5 bases between. CDR3 bases: TGTGCCAGCAGCTTAAGCGGGAACACTGAAGCTTTCTTT. Translating gives CASSLSGNTEAFF.

The rearrangement links TRBV5-8 to TRBJ2-2, with D uncertain. The CDR3 has 13 residues. Trimming removed 6 bases from V and 1 base from J, with 7 bases in between. Germline V gives CDR1 SGHTS, CDR2 YDEGEE. In DNA form, the CDR3 reads TGTGCCAGCAACTTACTGAACACCGGGGAGCTGTTTTTT. Translation gives CASNLLNTGELFF.

Only a few counts were recorded for this clone. The chain carries TRBV12-5 and TRBJ1-1; no clear D gene. V lost 0 bases and J 1 base, leaving 9 bases between the germline ends. The length of the CDR3 is 15 residues. From germline, CDR1 is LGHNT and CDR2 FRNRAP. The CDR3 region is CASGLVPGQNTEAFF. DNA of the CDR3: TGTGCTAGTGGTTTGGTACCGGGTCAGAACACTGAAGCTTTCTTT.

The rearrangement joins TRBV6-5 to TRBJ1-1, with TRBD1 as a possible D gene (5 bases). Trimming removed 4 bases at V and 10 bases at J, with 13 bases between. CDR3 length: 12 amino acids. CDR1 is MNHEY, CDR2 SVGAGI, per germline. The CDR3 spells CASSLIDRGAFF. CDR3 DNA: TGTGCCAGCAGTTTAATTGACAGAGGAGCTTTCTTT.

The chain is built from TRBV7-3 and TRBJ1-3, with D unresolved. V lost 2 bases and J lost 4, with 3 bases in between. The CDR3 consists of 12 residues. Germline V gene sequence: CDR1 SGHTA, CDR2 FQGTGA. The CDR3 DNA follows: TGTGCCAGCAGCTTATCCGGAAACACCATATATTTT. It translates to CASSLSGNTIYF.

The chain carries TRBV19 and TRBJ1-5; 8 positions match TRBD1. V dropped 6 bases and J dropped 1; count of bases not matched to a gene: 5. The CDR3 sequence is 15 residues long. CDR1 is LNHDA and CDR2 is SQIVND in the germline V gene (reference sequence). The CDR3 here is CASRGQALSNQPQHF. The CDR3 bases are TGTGCCAGTAGGGGACAGGCTTTAAGCAATCAGCCCCAGCATTTT. Looking up the rest from reference TRBV19 and TRBJ1-5 gives the full variable domain: DGGITQSPKYLFRKEGQNVTLSCEQNLNHDAMYWYRQDPGQGLRLIYYSQIVNDFQKGDIAEGYSVSREKKESFPLTVTSAQKNPTAFYLCASRGQALSNQPQHFGDGTRLSIL.

This chain joins TRBV7-8 and TRBJ2-5, with D tentatively TRBD2 (7 bases). This CDR3 is 16 amino acids long. Per the germline V gene, CDR1 is SGHVS and CDR2 is FQNEAQ. V was shortened by 5 bases and J by 5 bases, with 21 bases between the two germline ends. CDR3 sequence (DNA): TGTGCCAGCAGCAGGGGAAGTGGGGGGGCCCAGGAGACCCAGTACTTC. Amino acids: CASSRGSGGAQETQYF.

The chain links TRBV2 to TRBJ2-3; tentative D call: TRBD1 (5 bases). Germline CDR1 reads SNHLY; CDR2 reads FYNNEI. The CDR3 has 16 residues. With 3 bases removed from V and 2 bases from J, the gap between germline ends came to 15 bases. CDR3 nucleotides: TGTGCCAGCAGTGATGCAGGGCAAAGTGTCACAGATACGCAGTATTTT. Protein product: CASSDAGQSVTDTQYF. The complete variable domain, with remaining parts taken from reference TRBV2 and TRBJ2-3, reads EPEVTQTPSHQVTQMGQEVILRCVPISNHLYFYWYRQILGQKVEFLVSFYNNEISEKSEIFDDQFSVERPDGSNFTLKIRSTKLEDSAMYFCASSDAGQSVTDTQYFGPGTRLTVL.

V and J are TRBV2 and TRBJ1-2, with D possibly TRBD1 on 6 matching bases. Trimming took off 5 bases at V and 8 bases at J, with 9 bases between the two ends. The germline V gene has CDR1 SNHLY and CDR2 FYNNEI. CDR3 length: 11 residues. The CDR3 nucleotides read TGTGCCAGCAGTTCCGGGACAGGCTACACCTTC. Translated: CASSSGTGYTF.

This chain uses TRBV11-1 with TRBJ1-1; a weak D match, TRBD1 (6 bases). Germline CDR1 is SGHAT and CDR2 is FQDESV (reference sequence). V dropped 6 bases and J dropped 0 bases, with 11 bases sitting between them. This CDR3 contains 14 residues. DNA for the CDR3: TGTGCCAGCAGTCGACAGGTCTTGAACACTGAAGCTTTCTTT. It yields the protein CASSRQVLNTEAFF.